This T cell receptor beta chain was captured by sequencing in a study of blood T cells in healthy people across ages. Turning to the study itself: Capture by template switching was about one barcoded beta molecule per two T cells.

PCR was performed a second time for about 6 to 12 cycles using a sample-barcoded 5' primer and a J-beta primer mix. MiXCR, run by TCRdb on the 5' RACE reads, gives a single entry per CDR3 protein. The data show around 1.5 million distinct CDR3 sequences, roughly 32% seen once. CDR1 DFQATT and CDR2 SNEGSKA come from the germline V gene (reference sequence). This CDR3 is 13 amino acids long. V lost 3 bases to trimming and J lost 4 bases, with 12 bases between them. Each sample used at least 6.5 million PBMCs. There are a few counts of this clonotype. The chain links TRBV20-1 to TRBJ2-5, with D perhaps TRBD2 (5 bases). The receptor was isolated from a woman aged 25-40 years in good health. Source material: blood. The CDR3 spells CSASRGLGETQYF. The CDR3 coding sequence is TGCAGTGCTAGTCGGGGTCTAGGAGAGACCCAGTACTTC.